One sample yielded the 18 T cell receptor beta chains listed below, sequenced in a study of blood T cells in healthy people across ages (dated by TCRdb to between 2014 and 2016). Library creation used 5' RACE. Sequencing was carried out with an Illumina HiSeq 2500. A second PCR of roughly 7 to 12 cycles was run with a J-beta primer mix and a sample-barcoded 5' primer. Starting from the raw public reads, TCRdb applied fastp trimming at Q25, assembled clones with MiXCR and retained in-frame beta chains. Every CDR3 protein is listed once, alongside the most common genes and DNA of its rows. The sample records about a million distinct CDR3 sequences, roughly half of which are singletons. About 20% of the sample lies in the top ten. Sequencing used blood. Source of these receptors: a woman aged 55-75 years in good health.

V usage is TRBV7-9 and J usage is TRBJ2-7; the match to TRBD1 covers 9 bases. The junction had 11 bases not matched to a gene; V was cut back by 1 base and J by 7 bases. The CDR3 contains 16 residues. CDR1 is SEHNR and CDR2 is FQNEAQ in the germline V gene (reference sequence). In DNA, the CDR3 is TGTGCCAGCAGCTTAGTCCCGAGAGGACAGGGGAAGGAGCAGTACTTC. This gives the protein CASSLVPRGQGKEQYF. Supplemented by reference TRBV7-9 and TRBJ2-7, the full variable domain reads DTGVSQNPRHKITKRGQNVTFRCDPISEHNRLYWYRQTLGQGPEFLTYFQNEAQLEKSRLLSDRFSAERPKGSFSTLEIQRTEQGDSAMYLCASSLVPRGQGKEQYFGPGTRLTVT.

The rearrangement joins TRBV25-1 to TRBJ2-4; D may be TRBD1 or TRBD2 (5 bases each). CDR1 is MGHDK and CDR2 is SYGVNS in the germline V gene. With 4 bases removed from V and 13 bases from J, the gap between germline ends came to 17 bases. CDR3 length: 13 residues. DNA of the CDR3: TGTGCCAGCAGTGTGGGGGATAGGGTAGAGCAGTACTTC. Its translation is CASSVGDRVEQYF.

This clonotype was counted a few times. V is TRBV29-1 and J is TRBJ2-3, with 15 bases identical to TRBD2. With 7 bases clipped from V and 1 base from J, the junction kept 3 bases outside the gene matches. Germline V gene lookup returns CDR1 SQVTM and CDR2 ANQGSEA. The CDR3 has 15 residues. CDR3 loop: CSGWTSGRGTDTQYF. Here the CDR3 DNA reads TGCAGCGGCTGGACTAGCGGGAGGGGCACAGATACGCAGTATTTT.

The sample holds a few counts of this clonotype. This rearrangement joins TRBV7-2 to TRBJ2-5; 12 nucleotides line up with TRBD2. Trimming removed 2 bases from V and 5 bases from J; junction bases left unmatched: 6. CDR1 and CDR2 (germline): SGHTA, FQGNSA. This CDR3 is built from 16 residues. The CDR3: CASSLPRLAGVETQYF. In DNA, the CDR3 is TGTGCCAGCAGCTTACCGAGACTAGCGGGAGTGGAGACCCAGTACTTC.

The CDR3 loop is CASSYGRAPSTDTQYF. CDR3 coding DNA: TGTGCCAGCAGTTACGGGCGGGCTCCTAGCACAGATACGCAGTATTTT. J is TRBJ2-3 and V is TRBV6-5; the D gene is possibly TRBD2 (5 bases). The CDR3 is made up of 16 amino acids. Germline V gene lookup returns CDR1 MNHEY and CDR2 SVGAGI. V gave up 2 bases and J gave up 0 bases, with 12 bases separating them.

For this clonotype: At one end the junction does not follow the germline gene, possibly because of a read error. The chain recombines TRBV20-1 with TRBJ2-4, with a weak D call TRBD1 (6 bases). The J call is in doubt because the DNA end fits TRBJ2-5 better. The CDR3 extends over 13 amino acids. CDR1 and CDR2 (germline): DFQATT, SNEGSKA (reference sequence). In DNA, the CDR3 is TGCAGTGCTCTCAGGGACACGCAAGGGACCCAGTACTTC. This encodes CSALRDTQGTQYF.

The chain combines TRBV20-1 with TRBJ1-5; maybe TRBD1 (6 bases). V gave up 4 bases and J gave up 4 bases, with 17 bases separating them. Germline V gene data show CDR1 as DFQATT and CDR2 as SNEGSKA (reference sequence). There are 15 residues in the CDR3. CDR3 sequence: CSAKIGGSNNQPQHF. CDR3 nucleotides: TGCAGTGCTAAAATCGGGGGCTCGAATAATCAGCCCCAGCATTTT.

This clonotype was recorded a few times. The V gene is TRBV28, the J gene TRBJ2-7, with 7 bases matching TRBD1. The ends lost 2 bases at V and 3 bases at J; junction bases unmatched: 4. Germline CDR1 is MDHEN and CDR2 is SYDVKM. The CDR3 contains 14 residues. CDR3 region: CASSLPGQFYEQYF. The CDR3 region has the DNA TGTGCCAGCAGTTTACCGGGACAGTTCTACGAGCAGTACTTC.

This chain links TRBV6-2 or TRBV6-3 with TRBJ2-1; D possibly corresponds to TRBD2 (5 bases). CDR1 MNHEY and CDR2 SVGEGT come from the germline V gene. The CDR3 covers 14 residues. Trimming stripped 8 bases from V and 1 base from J, with 12 bases between. The CDR3 here is CASHGIRSYNEQFF. In DNA form, the CDR3 reads TGTGCCAGCCACGGGATTCGGTCCTACAATGAGCAGTTCTTC.

The CDR3 region is CATSENYRESSYNEQFF. DNA for the CDR3: TGTGCCACCAGTGAAAACTACAGGGAGAGCTCCTACAATGAGCAGTTCTTC. J is TRBJ2-1 and V is TRBV24-1, with a tentative D call TRBD1 (6 bases). The CDR3 covers 17 residues. The germline gives CDR1 KGHDR, CDR2 SFDVKD. V was clipped by 4 bases and J by 0 bases, with 15 bases between them.

This clonotype was detected only once. The chain employs TRBV20-1 and TRBJ1-5; 10 bases fit TRBD1. Germline CDR1 is DFQATT and CDR2 is SNEGSKA (reference sequence). V dropped 2 bases and J dropped 7; count of bases not matched to a gene: 14. This CDR3 has 17 residues. The CDR3 sequence is CSARYDRGLRDGQPQHF. CDR3 nucleotide sequence: TGCAGTGCTAGATACGACAGGGGGCTGAGGGATGGCCAGCCCCAGCATTTT.

The sample holds a few counts of this clonotype. A much larger clone lies a single base off, so this may be a read error. The chain has TRBV7-9 and TRBJ2-5; TRBD1 matches at 7 bases. The closer fit of TRBJ2-7 to the DNA end suggests the J call may be wrong. CDR1 SEHNR and CDR2 FQNEAQ come from the germline V gene (reference sequence). This CDR3 has 13 amino acids. CDR3 sequence reads: CASRSGQSYEQYF. The CDR3 DNA is TGTGCCAGCAGATCGGGACAGTCCTACGAGCAGTACTTC.

This clonotype was found a few times. The chain is built from TRBV12-3 or TRBV12-4 and TRBJ1-5; 8 positions match TRBD1. The CDR3 is 15 residues long. V gave up 5 bases and J gave up 4 bases; unmatched junction bases: 7. This chain's CDR3 is CASSHGQGYNQPQHF. Here the CDR3 DNA reads TGTGCCAGCAGTCACGGACAGGGCTATAATCAGCCCCAGCATTTT.

About this clonotype: A much bigger clone sits one base away, suggesting this may be a read error. This rearrangement joins TRBV12-3 or TRBV12-4 to TRBJ2-1, with TRBD2 matching over 10 bases. The ends lost 6 bases at V and 15 bases at J; junction bases unmatched: 17. This CDR3 is built from 15 residues. The CDR3 nucleotides are TGTGCCAGCAGCCCCACCCTAGCGGGAGTCTCACTGGGGTTCTTC. Its translation: CASSPTLAGVSLGFF.

The rearrangement uses TRBV15 and TRBJ2-1, with 7 positions matching TRBD1. Germline CDR1 reads LNHNV; CDR2 reads YYDKDF (reference sequence). V trimming: 0 bases; J trimming: 6 bases; junction bases outside the gene matches: 5. There are 15 residues in the CDR3. The CDR3, as DNA: TGTGCCACCAGCAGAGATAGGACAGGTTCCAATGAGCAGTTCTTC. Translated: CATSRDRTGSNEQFF.

The chain carries TRBV29-1 and TRBJ2-1; 9 bases line up with TRBD2. V lost 2 bases, J lost 3 bases, and 17 bases stayed unmatched. The CDR3 has 19 amino acids. Germline CDR1 reads SQVTM; CDR2 reads ANQGSEA. CDR3 residues: CSVESSVAGAKVGYNEQFF. CDR3 DNA: TGCAGCGTTGAATCCTCCGTAGCGGGAGCAAAAGTGGGCTACAATGAGCAGTTCTTC.

The rearrangement links TRBV12-3 or TRBV12-4 to TRBJ1-2, with D unclear. CDR3 length: 13 amino acids. Trimming cost V 5 bases and J 3 bases, with 10 bases left between them. The CDR3 reads CASSPQLDYGYTF. CDR3 coding DNA: TGTGCCAGCAGTCCACAGCTCGACTATGGCTACACCTTC.

Here the CDR3 reads CASSLVGSRSGGYTF. The DNA for the CDR3 is TGTGCCAGCAGTTTAGTCGGCTCGCGTTCTGGGGGCTACACCTTC. The chain links TRBV12-3 or TRBV12-4 to TRBJ1-2; D is unclear. This CDR3 comprises 15 residues. Trimming pared 1 base from V and 8 bases from J, leaving 17 bases between.